The clone carrying this T cell receptor (beta chain) has only a few counts. The data originate from a study of blood T cell repertoires in COVID-19. Across the whole study: COVID-19 samples, acute and convalescent, were from the United States, Italy and Spain.

Between the trimmed V and J ends, which lost 3 bases and 3 bases, there was a span of 16 bases. The germline gives CDR1 LNHDA, CDR2 SQIVND (reference sequence). The CDR3 has 16 residues. Produced via immunoSEQ multiplex PCR; TCRdb's table is partial and in-frame only. Of hundreds of thousands of clones listed, 65% to 90% are singletons. The specimen sequenced was peripheral blood. The clonotype was recovered from a man aged 50 to 60 with active or convalescent COVID-19. The gene calls are TRBV19 and TRBJ2-3; possible D gene TRBD1, 6 bases. CDR3 region: CASSMGQGIATDTQYF. The CDR3, as DNA: TGTGCCAGTAGTATGGGCCAGGGGATAGCGACAGATACGCAGTATTTT.